This is a list of T cell receptor beta chains from one sample in a study of beta chain features in type 1 diabetes. Some clones are missing from TCRdb's copy, which holds only in-frame ones; the method was immunoSEQ multiplex PCR. The table lists 620,000 or so clones, about 16% of them singletons. The sample consisted of naive CD4+ T cells from blood. All receptors derive from a man between 18 and 35 years old in good health. Each CDR3 is given with its conserved first and last residue. D genes are given only for firm matches. Size is omitted from some rows. Given values are once, few, many or a class for expanded clones.

TRBV11-1	TRBD1	TRBJ2-5	few	TGTGCCAGCAGCTTAGCGGGACAGGTTGAGACCCAGTACTTC	CASSLAGQVETQYF
TRBV28	NA	TRBJ2-5	NA	TGTGCCCTCCAGGGGACACCCCAAGAGACCCAGTACTTC	CALQGTPQETQYF
TRBV6-6	NA	TRBJ1-1	NA	TGTGCCAGCAGTTACTTCACAGGGAGCACTGAAGCTTTCTTT	CASSYFTGSTEAFF
TRBV9	NA	TRBJ2-5	NA	TGTGCCAGCAGCGTAGACAGCTGGGAGACCCAGTACTTC	CASSVDSWETQYF
TRBV18	TRBD1	TRBJ2-7	few	TGTGCCAGCTCACTCAATGTCTGGGGACAGTTGTACGAGCAGTACTTC	CASSLNVWGQLYEQYF
TRBV28	TRBD1	TRBJ1-2	NA	TGTGCCAGCAGTCCTACAGGGGACTATGGCTACACCTTC	CASSPTGDYGYTF
TRBV5-1	TRBD1	TRBJ2-7	NA	TGCGCCACCAGGACAGGGGGCACGGCTTTGCCCCCCTACGAGCAGTACTTC	CATRTGGTALPPYEQYF
TRBV18	NA	TRBJ2-2	few	TGTGCCAGCTCACCGGTAGTAAGGTCCGGCGCCGGGGAGCTGTTTTTT	CASSPVVRSGAGELFF
TRBV21-1	NA	TRBJ1-5	NA	TGTGCCAGCAGACAGGGAGGTATGGAGCCCCAGCATTTT	CASRQGGMEPQHF
TRBV5-1	TRBD2	TRBJ2-1	few	TGCGCCAGCAGCTTACTAGCGGGACCTTCCTACAATGAGCAGTTCTTC	CASSLLAGPSYNEQFF
TRBV27	TRBD1	TRBJ1-4	NA	TGTGCCAGCAGTTTATCCCCCGGGACAGCTAATGAAAAACTGTTTTTT	CASSLSPGTANEKLFF
TRBV6-5	NA	TRBJ2-4	few	TGTGCCAGCAGTTATCAGTACATTCAGTACTTC	CASSYQYIQYF
TRBV5-1	NA	TRBJ2-3	few	TGCGCCAGCACACAGTCTAGCACAGATACGCAGTATTTT	CASTQSSTDTQYF
TRBV5-1	NA	TRBJ2-3	NA	TGCGCCAGCAGCTTGGATCAGGGCACAGATACGCAGTATTTT	CASSLDQGTDTQYF
TRBV10-3	TRBD1	TRBJ1-3	NA	TGTGCCATCAGCGAGGCGGGACAGGCCTCTGGAAACACCATATATTTT	CAISEAGQASGNTIYF
TRBV29-1	NA	TRBJ2-5	few	TGCAGCGTTGGACAGAACCAAGAGACCCAGTACTTC	CSVGQNQETQYF
TRBV5-4	NA	TRBJ2-2	few	TGTGCCAGCAGCTTGGTGCAGGGTGACACCGGGGAGCTGTTTTTT	CASSLVQGDTGELFF
TRBV14	NA	TRBJ2-1	NA	TGTGCCAGCAGCCACCTAGGGACAACCGTCGGTGAGCAGTTCTTC	CASSHLGTTVGEQFF
TRBV10-3	TRBD1	TRBJ2-7	NA	TGTGCCATCAGCCTGGGACAGGGGGCTTACGAGCAGTACTTC	CAISLGQGAYEQYF
TRBV6-1	NA	TRBJ2-7	few	TGTGCCAGCAGAGGGGAACTACGAGGGCAGTACTTC	CASRGELRGQYF
TRBV7-9	TRBD1	TRBJ1-1	NA	TGTGCCAGCAGCTCCTCCGACAGGGCCAACACTGAAGCTTTCTTT	CASSSSDRANTEAFF
TRBV18	NA	TRBJ2-7	NA	TGTGCCAGCTCACCCCAAGACGGTTACGAGCAGTACTTC	CASSPQDGYEQYF
TRBV25-1	TRBD1	TRBJ1-1	NA	TGTGCCAGCAGTGAATTGGAAGGACAGGGGAACACTGAAGCTTTCTTT	CASSELEGQGNTEAFF
TRBV5-4	NA	TRBJ2-4	few	TGTGCCAGCAGCTTGAGGGGCTTGAGAGGAAAACTCATTCAGTACTTC	CASSLRGLRGKLIQYF
TRBV7-8	NA	TRBJ2-1	NA	TGTGCCAGCAGCTTGAGGCGGGCCCTAGGTGAGCAGTTCTTC	CASSLRRALGEQFF
TRBV7-2	NA	TRBJ2-7	few	TGTGCCAGCAGCTTAAATTCGTTCTACGAGCAGTACTTC	CASSLNSFYEQYF
TRBV6-4	TRBD1	TRBJ2-7	few	TGTGCCAGCAGTGTAGAGGGACAGGGCCCCTACGAGCAGTACTTC	CASSVEGQGPYEQYF
TRBV5-1	TRBD1	TRBJ2-1	few	TGCGCCAGCAGCAACCGGGACAGCTACAATGAGCAGTTCTTC	CASSNRDSYNEQFF
TRBV4-1	TRBD1	TRBJ1-2	NA	TGCGCCAGCAGCCGCCCGGAGGGGGCGGATGGCTACACCTTC	CASSRPEGADGYTF
TRBV7-6	TRBD1	TRBJ1-2	few	TGTGCCAGCAGCTTAGACCAGCCCGGGACAGGGGGTAACTATGGCTACACCTTC	CASSLDQPGTGGNYGYTF
TRBV9	TRBD2	TRBJ2-7	NA	TGTGCCAGCAGCCTTTACCCAAGCGGGACCGCAGGGGAGCAGTACTTC	CASSLYPSGTAGEQYF
TRBV28	NA	TRBJ1-1	NA	TGTGCCAGCCCCTCAGGGTCTGAAGCTTTCTTT	CASPSGSEAFF
TRBV28	NA	TRBJ1-1	NA	TGTGCCAGCAGTTCGCAGAGCGCCGGAGGGAACACTGAAGCTTTCTTT	CASSSQSAGGNTEAFF
TRBV14	TRBD1	TRBJ1-1	NA	TGTGCCAGCAGCCTCGACAGGGGTAACACTGAAGCTTTCTTT	CASSLDRGNTEAFF
TRBV28	NA	TRBJ2-3	NA	TGTGCCAGCAGTTCGGGACGGCTTCGCACAGATACGCAGTATTTT	CASSSGRLRTDTQYF
TRBV29-1	NA	TRBJ2-3	few	TGCAGCGTTGAAGCGGGGTTAGATACGCAGTATTTT	CSVEAGLDTQYF
TRBV18	TRBD2	TRBJ2-7	NA	TGTGCCAGCTCACGTAGCGGGAGCTCCTACGAGCAGTACTTC	CASSRSGSSYEQYF
TRBV5-1	TRBD2	TRBJ2-5	few	TGCGCCAGCAGCTCGGCGGGGGGAAGTGGAGAGACCCAGTACTTC	CASSSAGGSGETQYF
TRBV10-3	TRBD2	TRBJ2-4	many	TGTGCCATCGGCCCAGCGGGGGGGATAGACATTCAGTACTTC	CAIGPAGGIDIQYF
TRBV4-3	NA	TRBJ2-4	NA	TGCGCCAGCAGCTCCCCGGGGCGGAAAAACATTCAGTACTTC	CASSSPGRKNIQYF
TRBV6-1	NA	TRBJ1-2	few	TGTGCCAGCACCGAGTGGGGGGGCGGCTACACCTTC	CASTEWGGGYTF
TRBV18	NA	TRBJ1-1	few	TGTGCCAGCTCACCTGGAAGACAGCCAGAGATGAACACTGAAGCTTTCTTT	CASSPGRQPEMNTEAFF
TRBV18	NA	TRBJ1-1	NA	TGTGCCAGCTCACCACAGGGGCGTGGGAACACTGAAGCTTTCTTT	CASSPQGRGNTEAFF
TRBV4-1	NA	TRBJ2-4	few	TGCGCCAGCAGCCAAGATGAGAAATTGTGGTACATTCAGTACTTC	CASSQDEKLWYIQYF
TRBV30	NA	TRBJ1-1	few	TGTGCCTGGAGTCTGGGAGGGACGATGAACACTGAAGCTTTCTTT	CAWSLGGTMNTEAFF
TRBV7-2	TRBD1	TRBJ1-1	few	TGTGCCAGCAGTCAACAGGGGGCGAACACTGAAGCTTTCTTT	CASSQQGANTEAFF
TRBV18	TRBD1	TRBJ1-2	NA	TGTGCCAGCTCACCACCGGGACAGGGAACGGCTTATGGCTACACCTTC	CASSPPGQGTAYGYTF
TRBV2	NA	TRBJ2-3	few	TGTGCCATCCGCCATCCCTTAAGGCAAGCGCCTAGCACAGATACGCAGTATTTT	CAIRHPLRQAPSTDTQYF
TRBV18	TRBD1	TRBJ2-3	few	TGTGCCAGCTCACCAAAACAGGGGTACACAGATACGCAGTATTTT	CASSPKQGYTDTQYF
TRBV27	NA	TRBJ1-1	NA	TGTGCCAGCAGTCCCGCCTTGAGGGCCACTGAAGCTTTCTTT	CASSPALRATEAFF
TRBV11-2	NA	TRBJ2-2	few	TGTGCCAGCAGCCCAAGAGGGGGTGCCCCACCCGGGGAGCTGTTTTTT	CASSPRGGAPPGELFF
TRBV5-1	NA	TRBJ1-5	few	TGCGCCAGCAGCTTGGCGGGGTCTAGCAATCAGCCCCAGCATTTT	CASSLAGSSNQPQHF
TRBV28	TRBD1	TRBJ1-5	NA	TGTGCCAGCAGTAGGCGGACAGGGGCGGTGCAAATTGGCAATCAGCCCCAGCATTTT	CASSRRTGAVQIGNQPQHF
TRBV4-2	NA	TRBJ2-3	few	TGTGCCAGCAGCCAACACAGGGATACGCAGTATTTT	CASSQHRDTQYF
TRBV7-9	NA	TRBJ1-1	NA	TGTGCCAGCAGCTTAGAATCAGTTACTGAAGCTTTCTTT	CASSLESVTEAFF
TRBV27	TRBD1	TRBJ1-4	NA	TGTGCCAGCAGTGCCTCGCGACAGGGCACTTCTAATGAAAAACTGTTTTTT	CASSASRQGTSNEKLFF
TRBV10-3	NA	TRBJ1-2	few	TGTGCCATCAGGGAGGGGTTCAACTATGGCTACACCTTC	CAIREGFNYGYTF
TRBV4-2	TRBD1	TRBJ1-2	NA	TGTGCCAGCAGCCAAGCCACCGAGGAGGGGGCGGACTATGGCTACACCTTC	CASSQATEEGADYGYTF
TRBV9	TRBD2	TRBJ2-3	few	TGTGCCAGCAGCGGAAGATACGGGAGGAGGGGTTCAGATACGCAGTATTTT	CASSGRYGRRGSDTQYF